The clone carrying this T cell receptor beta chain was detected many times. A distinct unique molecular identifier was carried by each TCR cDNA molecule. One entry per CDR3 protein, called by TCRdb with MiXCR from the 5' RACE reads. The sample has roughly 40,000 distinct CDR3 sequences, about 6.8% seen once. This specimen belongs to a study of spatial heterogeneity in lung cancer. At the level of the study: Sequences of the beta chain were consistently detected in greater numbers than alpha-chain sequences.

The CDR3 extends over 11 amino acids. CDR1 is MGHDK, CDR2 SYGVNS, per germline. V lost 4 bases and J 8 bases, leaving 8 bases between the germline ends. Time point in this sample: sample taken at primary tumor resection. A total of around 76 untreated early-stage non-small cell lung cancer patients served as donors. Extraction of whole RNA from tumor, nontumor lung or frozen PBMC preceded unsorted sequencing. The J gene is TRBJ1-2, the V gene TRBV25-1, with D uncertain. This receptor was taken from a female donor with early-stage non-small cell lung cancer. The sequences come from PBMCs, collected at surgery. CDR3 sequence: CASSAGGGYTF. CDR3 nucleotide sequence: TGTGCCAGCAGTGCGGGAGGAGGCTACACCTTC.